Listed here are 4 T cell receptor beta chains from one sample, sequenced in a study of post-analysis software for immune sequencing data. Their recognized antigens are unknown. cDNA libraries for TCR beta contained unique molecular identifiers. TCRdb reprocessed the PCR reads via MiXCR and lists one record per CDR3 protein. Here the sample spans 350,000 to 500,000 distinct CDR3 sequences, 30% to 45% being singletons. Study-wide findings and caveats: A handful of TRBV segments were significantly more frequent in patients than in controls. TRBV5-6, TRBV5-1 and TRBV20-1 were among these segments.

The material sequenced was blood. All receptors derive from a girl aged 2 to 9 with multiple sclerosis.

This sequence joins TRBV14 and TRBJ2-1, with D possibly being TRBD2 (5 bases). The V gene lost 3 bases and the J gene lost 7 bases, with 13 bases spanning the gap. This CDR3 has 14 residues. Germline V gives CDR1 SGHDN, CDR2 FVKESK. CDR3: CASSHDGVGNEQFF. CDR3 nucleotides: TGTGCCAGCAGCCATGACGGGGTGGGGAATGAGCAGTTCTTC.

This CDR3 is CASSEWVAGDQETQYF. The CDR3 bases are TGTGCCAGCAGTGAATGGGTAGCGGGGGATCAAGAGACCCAGTACTTC. The chain links TRBV2 to TRBJ2-5, with TRBD2 identical over 9 bases. The CDR3 runs to 16 residues. CDR1 SNHLY and CDR2 FYNNEI come from the germline V gene. V lost 2 bases, J lost 2 bases, and 6 bases stayed unmatched.

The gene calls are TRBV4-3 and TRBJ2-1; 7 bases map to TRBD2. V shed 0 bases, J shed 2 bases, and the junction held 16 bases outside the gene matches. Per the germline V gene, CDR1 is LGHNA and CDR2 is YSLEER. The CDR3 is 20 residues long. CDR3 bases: TGCGCCAGCAGCCAAGATTGGCCAGGGAGTAGGCGGGAGCCCTACAATGAGCAGTTCTTC. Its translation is CASSQDWPGSRREPYNEQFF.

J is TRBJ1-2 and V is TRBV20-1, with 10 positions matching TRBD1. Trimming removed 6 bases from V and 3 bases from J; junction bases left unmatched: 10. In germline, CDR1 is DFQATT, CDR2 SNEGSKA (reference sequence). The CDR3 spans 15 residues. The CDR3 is CSARRQGASDYGYTF. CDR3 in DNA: TGCAGTGCCCGGAGACAGGGGGCGTCTGACTATGGCTACACCTTC.